This is a list of T cell receptor beta chains from one sample in a study of siplizumab effects on memory and regulatory T cells. TCRdb's copy holds only in-frame clones and misses some; the assay was immunoSEQ multiplex PCR. The profile shows approximately 68,000 clones, about 90% of them singletons. Sequencing was carried out using CD8+ T cells sorted from blood. Source of these receptors: a human donor in good health. Each CDR3 is given with its conserved first and last residue. D genes are given only for firm matches. Size tells how often a clone was seen (once, few, many) or the class of an expanded clone, and some rows leave it out.

j_gene | abundance | v_gene | d_gene | CDR3nt | CDR3aa
TRBJ2-5 | - | TRBV2 | - | TGTGCCAGCGCCCCCGAGACTCAAGAGACCCAGTACTTC | CASAPETQETQYF
TRBJ2-6 | once | TRBV19 | - | TGTGCCAGTAGTATCATCGTAGAGAGGGGGGATTCTGGGGCCAACGTCCTGACTTTC | CASSIIVERGDSGANVLTF
TRBJ1-4 | - | TRBV6-6 | TRBD1 | TGTGCCAGCAGTCCTCCTGGCGGGACAGCTAATGAAAAACTGTTTTTT | CASSPPGGTANEKLFF
TRBJ2-3 | - | TRBV11-2 | - | TGTGCCAGCAGCAATAGGGTCGTGGACACAGATACGCAGTATTTT | CASSNRVVDTDTQYF
TRBJ2-5 | - | TRBV14 | - | TGTGCCAGCAGCCCAACACCCGCAGAGACCCAGTACTTC | CASSPTPAETQYF
TRBJ2-2 | - | TRBV6-5 | - | TGTGCCAGCAGTTATTTTGGTACCGGGGAGCTGTTTTTT | CASSYFGTGELFF
TRBJ1-1 | - | TRBV5-4 | - | TGTGCCAGCAGCTCCGCGTGGGGGAGCACTGAAGCTTTCTTT | CASSSAWGSTEAFF
TRBJ2-1 | - | TRBV4-1 | - | TGCGCCAGCAGCCCAAAGGTAGGCAATGAGCAGTTCTTC | CASSPKVGNEQFF
TRBJ2-4 | - | TRBV19 | - | TGTGCCAGTAGTTTGGCGTCGGCGGTCGCGGGAAACATTCAGTACTTC | CASSLASAVAGNIQYF
TRBJ1-5 | - | TRBV6-6 | - | TGTGCCAGCAGCCCGGGACAGCCCCAGCATTTT | CASSPGQPQHF
TRBJ2-2 | once | TRBV5-1 | - | TGCGCCAGCGCGCCGGGGGCCGGCACCGGGGAGCTGTTTTTT | CASAPGAGTGELFF
TRBJ1-4 | - | TRBV9 | - | TGTGCCAGCAGCGTAGAAGGCATTGCAACTAATGAAAAACTGTTTTTT | CASSVEGIATNEKLFF
TRBJ1-5 | - | TRBV6-6 | - | TGTGCCAGCAGTCTGACGGGGGATTCCAATCAGCCCCAGCATTTT | CASSLTGDSNQPQHF
TRBJ2-3 | once | TRBV7-9 | - | TGTGCCAGCAACTATAGAGGGGACGCGGCAGATACGCAGTATTTT | CASNYRGDAADTQYF
TRBJ1-1 | - | TRBV5-1 | TRBD1 | TGCGCCAGCAGCCAGGGACAGACTCCCTCATCCCACAAAGCTTTCTTT | CASSQGQTPSSHKAFF
TRBJ2-5 | - | TRBV6-5 | TRBD2 | TGTGCCAGCAGCTGGCGGGGAGGGGAAGAGACCCAGTACTTC | CASSWRGGEETQYF
TRBJ2-5 | once | TRBV14 | - | TGTGCCAGCAGCCAGCCTAGGATAAGTCGGCGGGAGACCCAGTACTTC | CASSQPRISRRETQYF
TRBJ1-6 | - | TRBV6-5 | - | TGTGCCAGCAGTTCCACAGATGGTTTGACACCCCTCCACTTT | CASSSTDGLTPLHF
TRBJ2-7 | - | TRBV2 | - | TGTGCCAGCAGTGCGGTTGGCCGAGAGCAGTACTTC | CASSAVGREQYF
TRBJ1-5 | - | TRBV11-2 | TRBD1 | TGTGCCAGCAGCACGGGACAGAGGAATCAGCCCCAGCATTTT | CASSTGQRNQPQHF
TRBJ1-2 | - | TRBV4-1 | TRBD1 | TGCGCCAGCAGCCAAATTTTCGGACAGGCGTACTATGGCTACACCTTC | CASSQIFGQAYYGYTF
TRBJ2-6 | - | TRBV19 | - | TGTGCCAGTAGTTACAGGGACACTGGGGCCAACGTCCTGACTTTC | CASSYRDTGANVLTF
TRBJ1-5 | few | TRBV27 | - | TGTGCCAGCCGAGTGGGGGTCAGCCAGCCCCAGCATTTT | CASRVGVSQPQHF
TRBJ2-7 | - | TRBV5-6 | - | TGTGCCAGCAGCTTCTTTCGTTCAGGGGGGGACTACGAGCAGTACTTC | CASSFFRSGGDYEQYF
TRBJ1-2 | - | TRBV27 | - | TGTGCCAGCAGGGACAGACAAACCCCATATGGCTACACCTTC | CASRDRQTPYGYTF
TRBJ2-1 | - | TRBV7-9 | - | TGTGCCAGCAGCTTACTGGGGGAGAAGGCCTACAATGAGCAGTTCTTC | CASSLLGEKAYNEQFF
TRBJ2-7 | - | TRBV7-9 | - | TGTGCCAGCAGCTTCGCCAATATCTACGAGCAGTACTTC | CASSFANIYEQYF
TRBJ2-6 | - | TRBV7-8 | TRBD2 | TGTGCCAGCAGCGTGACGGGGGGGCAAGGGGCCAACGTCCTGACTTTC | CASSVTGGQGANVLTF
TRBJ1-5 | - | TRBV2 | - | TGTGCCAGCAGTGAAGTGGGCCGGGGTGGCAATCAGCCCCAGCATTTT | CASSEVGRGGNQPQHF
TRBJ1-4 | few | TRBV7-9 | - | TGTGCCAGCAGCGAAATACTAAGGGGTTCAACTAATGAAAAACTGTTTTTT | CASSEILRGSTNEKLFF
TRBJ2-2 | few | TRBV2 | - | TGTGCCAGCAGCGATCCACGGCCGAACACCGGGGAGCTGTTTTTT | CASSDPRPNTGELFF
TRBJ2-5 | - | TRBV6-5 | - | TGTGCCAGCAGTCCTGGGACACCCCAAGGGACCCAGTACTTC | CASSPGTPQGTQYF
TRBJ1-6 | - | TRBV27 | - | TGTGCCAGCTCTTGGGGCAGCAACTTCTATAATTCACCCCTCCACTTT | CASSWGSNFYNSPLHF
TRBJ2-1 | - | TRBV28 | TRBD2 | TGTGCCAGCAGTCCATCGACAGGACTAGCGGTCTACAATGAGCAGTTCTTC | CASSPSTGLAVYNEQFF
TRBJ2-3 | - | TRBV7-3 | TRBD2 | TGTGCCAGCAGCTTACTAGCGGGGACAGATACGCAGTATTTT | CASSLLAGTDTQYF
TRBJ2-7 | - | TRBV5-1 | TRBD2 | TGCGCCAGCAGCTTGGGACTAGCAGACCACGAGCAGTACTTC | CASSLGLADHEQYF
TRBJ1-2 | - | TRBV30 | - | TGTGCCTGCCTCTCCAAGGCAGGGGGCTACACCTTC | CACLSKAGGYTF
TRBJ2-3 | - | TRBV7-9 | TRBD2 | TGTGCCAGCAGAGACGGGAGGATGTGGACAGATACGCAGTATTTT | CASRDGRMWTDTQYF
TRBJ2-3 | - | TRBV6-5 | TRBD2 | TGTGCCAGCAGTTTTCCCCGGGAGGATGGGGCAGATACGCAGTATTTT | CASSFPREDGADTQYF
TRBJ1-1 | - | TRBV15 | - | TGTGCCACCAGCAGCATAGGGGACCTGATGAACACTGAAGCTTTCTTT | CATSSIGDLMNTEAFF
TRBJ1-1 | - | TRBV9 | TRBD1 | TGTGCCAGCAGCCCGTGGGACAGGGGATCGGAAGCTTTCTTT | CASSPWDRGSEAFF
TRBJ2-3 | - | TRBV5-1 | TRBD2 | TGCGCCAGCAGGGTACTAGCGGGGGGCACCACAGATACGCAGTATTTT | CASRVLAGGTTDTQYF
TRBJ1-1 | - | TRBV2 | - | TGTGCCAGCAGTGCAGCCCCCGCCGCTGAAGCTTTCTTT | CASSAAPAAEAFF
TRBJ1-2 | - | TRBV11-1 | - | TGTGCCAGCAGCTTAGAAGGGAACTATGGCTACACCTTC | CASSLEGNYGYTF
TRBJ2-1 | - | TRBV7-9 | - | TGTGCCAGCAGCGCTAAACAAAGACTGGGATACAATGAGCAGTTCTTC | CASSAKQRLGYNEQFF
TRBJ2-7 | few | TRBV14 | - | TGTGCCAGCAGCCTGGGAGCCCAATTGGGGAACGAGCAGTACTTC | CASSLGAQLGNEQYF
TRBJ2-7 | once | TRBV9 | TRBD2 | TGTGCCAGCAGCCCTGCGGGGAGGACTAGCGACGAGCAGTACTTC | CASSPAGRTSDEQYF
TRBJ2-1 | - | TRBV5-1 | - | TGCGCCAGCAGCTTGCAGGAGGGTTATTACAATGAGCAGTTCTTC | CASSLQEGYYNEQFF
TRBJ2-7 | - | TRBV13 | - | TGTGCCAGCAGCTTAGGTTTTACAGAGCAGTACTTC | CASSLGFTEQYF
TRBJ2-1 | - | TRBV7-8 | TRBD2 | TGTGCCAGCCTAGGGGCGGGGGGAACTTACAATGAGCAGTTCTTC | CASLGAGGTYNEQFF
TRBJ1-1 | - | TRBV4-1 | - | TGCGCCAGCAGCCACGGGGACAACACTGAAGCTTTCTTT | CASSHGDNTEAFF
TRBJ2-7 | once | TRBV2 | TRBD2 | TGTGCCAGCAGTTTTGGACTAGGGCCAACCTACGAGCAGTACTTC | CASSFGLGPTYEQYF
TRBJ2-2 | - | TRBV11-2 | - | TGTGCCAGCTTCTCGGGGGCAGACACCGGGGAGCTGTTTTTT | CASFSGADTGELFF
TRBJ2-3 | - | TRBV19 | TRBD1 | TGTGCCAGTAGTATATCAGGGGGCGAAGCAGATACGCAGTATTTT | CASSISGGEADTQYF
TRBJ2-3 | - | TRBV19 | - | TGTGCCAGTAGCCTATACCTAGTTAGCACAGATACGCAGTATTTT | CASSLYLVSTDTQYF
TRBJ2-1 | - | TRBV7-8 | TRBD2 | TGTGCCAGCAGCTTAGGAGCTAGCGGGCTTTCCTACAATGAGCAGTTCTTC | CASSLGASGLSYNEQFF